This TCR beta chain was documented in a study of T cell responses to AZD1222 COVID-19 vaccine. This CDR3 spans 18 amino acids. In germline, CDR1 is LGHDT, CDR2 YNNKEL (reference sequence). The ends were cut back, 2 bases at V and 2 bases at J, with 21 bases in the middle. Produced via immunoSEQ multiplex PCR; TCRdb's table is partial and in-frame only. The sample contains 110,000 or so clones, around 89% of which appear only once. The receptor was isolated from an adult who received the AZD1222 COVID-19 vaccine. This material consisted of peripheral blood, taken 28 days after the second AZD1222 dose. The chain links TRBV3-1 (or the pseudogene TRBV3-2) to TRBJ2-5; weak D call: TRBD1 (7 bases). CDR3 loop: CASSQLWGQGGLQETQYF. The DNA for the CDR3 is TGTGCCAGCAGCCAATTGTGGGGCCAGGGGGGTTTACAAGAGACCCAGTACTTC.